Listed here is a single T cell receptor beta chain. This clonotype has only a few counts. Its binding antigen is unknown. Base qualities are not at hand, and no much larger clone is one base apart. The entry originates in a study of blood T cells in healthy people across ages (dated by TCRdb to between 2015 and 2017). In the study overall: In model experiments, template switching captured roughly one uniquely barcoded TCR beta cDNA molecule for every two T cells. Age-related changes in TCR beta repertoire diversity were measured in the study by deep sequencing normalized with unique cDNA molecular identifiers. Four age groups were formed from the donors: young (average 16 years), middle-aged (around 37), aged (around 68) and long-lived (around 82). To avoid experimental bias, donors of different ages were distributed randomly across sequencing lanes. For two donors (one aged 18 to 30 and one aged 80 or older), the study analyzed two additional independent replicas of 1 million unique cDNA reads from the same blood draw. General conclusions and limits of the study: Because profiling used bulk unsorted PBMCs, naive and antigen-experienced compartments could not be compared conclusively. The CMV infection status of donors was not known, potentially confounding age-related changes in expanded clonotypes. Total diversity estimates from one million sequenced T cells were considered lower bounds and underestimates. A strong correlation was found between observed TCR beta diversity and the percentage of naive T cells measured by flow cytometry. As age increased, observed TCR beta diversity per million T cells dropped in a roughly linear way, and a significant reduction was already evident by age roughly 36. Compared with the aged group, more naive CD4+ T cells, fewer expanded clones and increased TCR diversity were shown by the long-lived group, suggesting age selection.

The donors were under 40 Caucasian individuals from Russia, aged 6 to 90 years, who were systemically healthy. Each donor gave about 9.7 milliliters of peripheral blood, drawn into EDTA-treated Vacutainer tubes. Ficoll-Paque density-gradient centrifugation was used to isolate PBMCs, with at least 6 million per sample. Total RNA was extracted from PBMCs with Trizol reagent, with at least 5.5 micrograms obtained per sample. For every donor, an aliquot of PBMCs went through flow cytometry to measure the percentages of naive CD45RAhigh/CD27high T cells. Reading from cysteine to phenylalanine, the CDR3 counts 13 amino acids. Only CDR3 DNA is held: 39 bases, read in frame from base 1. The germline V gene gives CDR1 as SGHRS and CDR2 as YFSETQ. Trimming removed 3 bases from V and 7 bases from J, leaving 14 bases between the germline ends. Libraries were prepared through 5' RACE. The listed sequencing device is Illumina HiSeq 2500. A second PCR of about 7 to 12 cycles was performed with a sample-barcoded 5' primer and a J-beta primer mix. Each TCR beta cDNA molecule received a unique molecular identifier from a template-switch 5' adaptor carrying 12 random nucleotides. Each sample yielded at least 2.5 million CDR3-containing paired-end reads. First-strand cDNA was synthesized from all RNA with the Mint cDNA synthesis kit, primed by a TRBC-specific oligonucleotide. Following uracil-DNA glycosylase treatment, a first 18-cycle PCR with universal primers M1SS and BC2_uni_R was performed on all cDNA. On the study's bioinformatics: For normalization, 1 million high-quality reads were randomly selected from each sample, with every read carrying a distinct molecular identifier. Instead of being binned into consensus sequences, reads that shared molecular identifiers were thrown out. MiTCR, with a Q25 quality threshold and the strictest error-elimination algorithm, was used for CDR3 identification, clonotype clustering and error correction. Lower-bound total TCR beta diversity was estimated with a nonparametric unseen species model using Euler transformation. The raw public reads went through TCRdb reprocessing: fastp at Q25, MiXCR clone calling, in-frame beta chains kept. When rows share a CDR3 protein, they turn into one entry using the most common DNA and genes. What appears here as the V and J calls and clone size reflects TCRdb's work, not the paper's. This sample is represented by around 1.5 million distinct CDR3 sequences; about 31% of them were singletons. 11% of the sample lies in the top ten.

Sample: blood. In this chain, TRBV5-1 is recombined with TRBJ2-7, and the D gene may be TRBD2, 5 bases matching. The clonotype comes from a woman in her twenties or thirties in good health. The CDR3 reads as follows: CASSSTTSDEQYF. DNA sequence: TGCGCCAGCAGCTCCACAACTAGTGATGAGCAGTACTTC.